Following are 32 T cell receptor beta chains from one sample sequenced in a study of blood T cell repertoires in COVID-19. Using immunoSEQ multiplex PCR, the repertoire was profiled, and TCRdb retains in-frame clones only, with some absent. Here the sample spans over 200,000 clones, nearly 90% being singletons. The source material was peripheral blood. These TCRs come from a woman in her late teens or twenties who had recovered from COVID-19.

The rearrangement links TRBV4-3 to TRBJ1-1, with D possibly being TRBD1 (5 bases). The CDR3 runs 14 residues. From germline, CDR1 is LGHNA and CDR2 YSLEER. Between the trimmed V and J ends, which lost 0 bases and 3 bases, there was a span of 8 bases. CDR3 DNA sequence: TGCGCCAGCAGCCAAGAAGGGGCCTACACTGAAGCTTTCTTT. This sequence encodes CASSQEGAYTEAFF.

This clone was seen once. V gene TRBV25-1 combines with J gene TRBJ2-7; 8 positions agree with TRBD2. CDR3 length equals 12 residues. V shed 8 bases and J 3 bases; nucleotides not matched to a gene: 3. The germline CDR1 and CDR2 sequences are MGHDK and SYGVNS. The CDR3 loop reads CASGGLGYEQYF. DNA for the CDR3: TGTGCCAGCGGGGGACTAGGCTACGAGCAGTACTTC.

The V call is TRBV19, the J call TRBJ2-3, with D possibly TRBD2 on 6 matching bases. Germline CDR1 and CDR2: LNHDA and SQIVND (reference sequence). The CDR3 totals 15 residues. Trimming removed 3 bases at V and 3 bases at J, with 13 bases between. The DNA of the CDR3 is TGTGCCAGTAGTATTGGTGGAGGGAGGACAGATACGCAGTATTTT. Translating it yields CASSIGGGRTDTQYF.

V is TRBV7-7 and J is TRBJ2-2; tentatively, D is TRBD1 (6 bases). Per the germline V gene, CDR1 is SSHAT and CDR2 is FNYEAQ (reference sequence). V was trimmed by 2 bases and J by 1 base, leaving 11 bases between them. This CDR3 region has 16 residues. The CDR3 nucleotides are TGTGCCAGCAGCTTACAACAGGGAGAGAACACCGGGGAGCTGTTTTTT. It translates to CASSLQQGENTGELFF.

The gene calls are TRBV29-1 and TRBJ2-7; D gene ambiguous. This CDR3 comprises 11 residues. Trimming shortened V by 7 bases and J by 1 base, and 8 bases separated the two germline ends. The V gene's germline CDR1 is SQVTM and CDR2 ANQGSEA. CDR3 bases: TGCAGCGGCTTACAGTCCTACGAGCAGTACTTC. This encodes CSGLQSYEQYF.

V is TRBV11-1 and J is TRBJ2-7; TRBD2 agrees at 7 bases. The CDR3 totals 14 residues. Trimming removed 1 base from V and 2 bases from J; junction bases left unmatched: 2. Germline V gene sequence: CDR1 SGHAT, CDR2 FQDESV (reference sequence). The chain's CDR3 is CASSLGGGTYEQYF. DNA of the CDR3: TGTGCCAGCAGCTTAGGCGGGGGTACCTACGAGCAGTACTTC.

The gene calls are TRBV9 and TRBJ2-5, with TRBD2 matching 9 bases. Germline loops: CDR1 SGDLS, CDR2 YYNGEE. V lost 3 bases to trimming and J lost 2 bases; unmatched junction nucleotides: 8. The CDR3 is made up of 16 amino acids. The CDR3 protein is CASSGVAGGPQETQYF. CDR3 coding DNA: TGTGCCAGCAGCGGTGTGGCGGGAGGGCCGCAAGAGACCCAGTACTTC.

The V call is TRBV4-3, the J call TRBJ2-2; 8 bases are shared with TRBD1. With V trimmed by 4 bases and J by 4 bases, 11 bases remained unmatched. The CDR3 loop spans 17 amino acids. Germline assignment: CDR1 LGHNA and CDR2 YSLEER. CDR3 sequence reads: CASSPEGQGAFTGELFF. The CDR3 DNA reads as TGCGCCAGCAGCCCCGAAGGGCAGGGGGCTTTCACCGGGGAGCTGTTTTTT.

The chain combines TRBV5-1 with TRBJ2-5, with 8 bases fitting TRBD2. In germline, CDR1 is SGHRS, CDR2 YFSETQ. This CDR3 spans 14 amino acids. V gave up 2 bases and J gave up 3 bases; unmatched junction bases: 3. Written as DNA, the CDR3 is TGCGCCAGCAGCTTTGCGGGGGGCGAAGAGACCCAGTACTTC. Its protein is CASSFAGGEETQYF.

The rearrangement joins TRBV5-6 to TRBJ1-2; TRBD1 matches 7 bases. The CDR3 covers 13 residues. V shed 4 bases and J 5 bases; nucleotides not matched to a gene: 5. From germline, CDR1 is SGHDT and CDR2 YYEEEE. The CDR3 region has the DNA TGTGCCAGCAGCACGGGACAGTCATATGGCTACACCTTC. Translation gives CASSTGQSYGYTF.

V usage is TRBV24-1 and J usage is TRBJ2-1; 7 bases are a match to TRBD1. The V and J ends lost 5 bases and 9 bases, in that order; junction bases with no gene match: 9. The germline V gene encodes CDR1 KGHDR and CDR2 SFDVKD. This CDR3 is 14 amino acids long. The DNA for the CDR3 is TGTGCCACCAGTGCCACTGACAGGGTGGGTGAGCAGTTCTTC. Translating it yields CATSATDRVGEQFF.

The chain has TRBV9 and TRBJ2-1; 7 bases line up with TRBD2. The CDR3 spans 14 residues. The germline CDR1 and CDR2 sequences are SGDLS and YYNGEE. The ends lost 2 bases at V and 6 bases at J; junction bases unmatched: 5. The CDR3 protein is CASSVTGTINEQFF. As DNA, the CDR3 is TGTGCCAGCAGCGTTACCGGGACTATCAATGAGCAGTTCTTC.

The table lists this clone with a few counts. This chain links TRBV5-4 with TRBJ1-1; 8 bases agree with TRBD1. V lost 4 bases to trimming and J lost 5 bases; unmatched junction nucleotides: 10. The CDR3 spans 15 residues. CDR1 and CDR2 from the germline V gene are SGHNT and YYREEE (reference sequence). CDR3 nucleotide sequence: TGTGCCAGCAGCGCAAACAGGGGGAGAGGGACTGAAGCTTTCTTT. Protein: CASSANRGRGTEAFF.

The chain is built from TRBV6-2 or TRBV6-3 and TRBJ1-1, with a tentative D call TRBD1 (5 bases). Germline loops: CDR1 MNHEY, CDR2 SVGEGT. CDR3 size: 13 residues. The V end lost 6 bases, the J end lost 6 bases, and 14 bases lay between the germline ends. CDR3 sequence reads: CASSPILTAEAFF. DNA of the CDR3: TGTGCCAGCAGCCCAATCTTGACAGCTGAAGCTTTCTTT.

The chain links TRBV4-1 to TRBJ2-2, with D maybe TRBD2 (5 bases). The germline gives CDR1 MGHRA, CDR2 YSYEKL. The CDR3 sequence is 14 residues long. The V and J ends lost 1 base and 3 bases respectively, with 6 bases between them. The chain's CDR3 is CASSQVGDTGELFF. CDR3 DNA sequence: TGCGCCAGCAGCCAAGTCGGGGACACCGGGGAGCTGTTTTTT.

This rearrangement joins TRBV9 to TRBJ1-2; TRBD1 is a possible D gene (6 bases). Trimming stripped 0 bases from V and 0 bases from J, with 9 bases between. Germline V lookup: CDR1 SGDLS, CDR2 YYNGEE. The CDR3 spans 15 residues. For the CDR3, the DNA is TGTGCCAGCAGCGTAGATGACAGGTCTAACTATGGCTACACCTTC. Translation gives CASSVDDRSNYGYTF. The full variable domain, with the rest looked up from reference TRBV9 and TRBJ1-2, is DSGVTQTPKHLITATGQRVTLRCSPRSGDLSVYWYQQSLDQGLQFLIQYYNGEERAKGNILERFSAQQFPDLHSELNLSSLELGDSALYFCASSVDDRSNYGYTFGSGTRLTVV.

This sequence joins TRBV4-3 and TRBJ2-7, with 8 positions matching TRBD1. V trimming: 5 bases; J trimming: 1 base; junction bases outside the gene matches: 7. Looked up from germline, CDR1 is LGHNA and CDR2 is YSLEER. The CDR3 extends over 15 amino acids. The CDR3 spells CASSLATGVSYEQYF. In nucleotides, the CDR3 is TGCGCCAGCAGCTTAGCGACAGGGGTATCCTACGAGCAGTACTTC.

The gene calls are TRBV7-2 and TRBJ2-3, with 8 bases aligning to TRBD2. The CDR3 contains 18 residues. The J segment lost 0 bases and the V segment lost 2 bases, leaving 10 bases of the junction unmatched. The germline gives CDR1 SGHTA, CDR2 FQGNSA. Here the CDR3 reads CASSLFRPLAASTDTQYF. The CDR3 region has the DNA TGTGCCAGCAGCTTATTTCGTCCACTAGCGGCTAGCACAGATACGCAGTATTTT.

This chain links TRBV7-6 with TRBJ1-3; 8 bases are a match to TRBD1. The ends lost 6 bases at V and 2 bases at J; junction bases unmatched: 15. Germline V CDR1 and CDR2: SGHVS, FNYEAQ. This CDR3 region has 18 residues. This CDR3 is CASSAEAGGHLTGNTIYF. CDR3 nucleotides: TGTGCCAGCAGTGCAGAGGCAGGGGGCCATCTAACTGGAAACACCATATATTTT.

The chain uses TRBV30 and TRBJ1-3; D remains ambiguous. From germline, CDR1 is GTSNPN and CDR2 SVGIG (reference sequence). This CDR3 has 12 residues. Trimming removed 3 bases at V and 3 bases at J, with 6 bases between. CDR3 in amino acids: CAWRRGGNTIYF. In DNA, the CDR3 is TGTGCCTGGAGGAGAGGTGGAAACACCATATATTTT.

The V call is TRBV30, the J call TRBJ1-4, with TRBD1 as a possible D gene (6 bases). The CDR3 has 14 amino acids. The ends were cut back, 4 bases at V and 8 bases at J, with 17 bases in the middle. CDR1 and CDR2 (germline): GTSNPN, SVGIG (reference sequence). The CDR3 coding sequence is TGTGCCTGGACCCACTACAGGGCTGGCGAAAAACTGTTTTTT. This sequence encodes CAWTHYRAGEKLFF.

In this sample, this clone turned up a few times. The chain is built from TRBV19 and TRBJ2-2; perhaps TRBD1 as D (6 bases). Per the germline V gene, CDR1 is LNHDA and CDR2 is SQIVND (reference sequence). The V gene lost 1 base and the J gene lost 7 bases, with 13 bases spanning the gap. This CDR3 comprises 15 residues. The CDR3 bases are TGTGCCAGTAGTATAGGCCTTCAGGGGTTCGGGGAGCTGTTTTTT. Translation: CASSIGLQGFGELFF. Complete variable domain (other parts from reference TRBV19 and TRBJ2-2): DGGITQSPKYLFRKEGQNVTLSCEQNLNHDAMYWYRQDPGQGLRLIYYSQIVNDFQKGDIAEGYSVSREKKESFPLTVTSAQKNPTAFYLCASSIGLQGFGELFFGEGSRLTVL.

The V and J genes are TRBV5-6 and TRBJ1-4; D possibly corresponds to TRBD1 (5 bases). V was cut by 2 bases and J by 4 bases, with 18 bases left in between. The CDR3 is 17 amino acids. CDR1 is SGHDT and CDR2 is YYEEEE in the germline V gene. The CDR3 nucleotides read TGTGCCAGCAGCTTAATCCGCCCCAGACAGCTTAATGAAAAACTGTTTTTT. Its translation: CASSLIRPRQLNEKLFF.

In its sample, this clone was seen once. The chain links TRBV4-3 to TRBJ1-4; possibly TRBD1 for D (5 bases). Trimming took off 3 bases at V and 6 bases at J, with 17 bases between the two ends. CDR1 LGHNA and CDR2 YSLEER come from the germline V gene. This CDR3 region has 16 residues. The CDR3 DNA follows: TGCGCCAGCAGCCAGCTCCAGCGCGGGGGGGATGAAAAACTGTTTTTT. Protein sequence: CASSQLQRGGDEKLFF.

The CDR3 nucleotides are TGTGCCAGCAGCCACCCGGGGGGGGAGTATAGAGAGACCCAGTACTTC. It translates to CASSHPGGEYRETQYF. The chain couples TRBV3-1 (or the pseudogene TRBV3-2) to TRBJ2-5; 8 bases match TRBD2. CDR3 length: 16 amino acids. Looked up from germline, CDR1 is LGHDT and CDR2 is YNNKEL (reference sequence). The V and J ends lost 3 bases and 4 bases, in that order; junction bases with no gene match: 10.

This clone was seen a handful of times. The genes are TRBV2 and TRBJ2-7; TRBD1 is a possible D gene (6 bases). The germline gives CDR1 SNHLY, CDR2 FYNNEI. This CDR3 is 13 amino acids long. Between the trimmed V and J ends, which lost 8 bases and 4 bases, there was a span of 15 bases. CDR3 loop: CASEGDTNYEQYF. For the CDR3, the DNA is TGTGCCAGCGAAGGGGACACCAATTACGAGCAGTACTTC.

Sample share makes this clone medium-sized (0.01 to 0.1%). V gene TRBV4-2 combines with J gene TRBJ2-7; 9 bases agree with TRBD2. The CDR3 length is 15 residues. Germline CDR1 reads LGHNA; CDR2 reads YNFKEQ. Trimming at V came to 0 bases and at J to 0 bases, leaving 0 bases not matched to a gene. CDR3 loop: CASSQDSGSSYEQYF. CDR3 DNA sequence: TGTGCCAGCAGCCAAGATAGCGGGAGCTCCTACGAGCAGTACTTC.

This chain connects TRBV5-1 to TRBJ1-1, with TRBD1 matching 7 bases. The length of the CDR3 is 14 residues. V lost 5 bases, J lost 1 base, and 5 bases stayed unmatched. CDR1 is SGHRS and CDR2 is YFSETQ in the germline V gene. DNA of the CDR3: TGCGCCAGCAGTTACAGGGGCCCGAACACTGAAGCTTTCTTT. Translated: CASSYRGPNTEAFF.

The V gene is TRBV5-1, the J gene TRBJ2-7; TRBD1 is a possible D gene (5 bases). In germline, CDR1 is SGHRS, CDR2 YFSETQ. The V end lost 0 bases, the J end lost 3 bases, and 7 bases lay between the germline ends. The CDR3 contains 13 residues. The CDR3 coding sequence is TGCGCCAGCAGCTTGGGGACACACTACGAGCAGTACTTC. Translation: CASSLGTHYEQYF.

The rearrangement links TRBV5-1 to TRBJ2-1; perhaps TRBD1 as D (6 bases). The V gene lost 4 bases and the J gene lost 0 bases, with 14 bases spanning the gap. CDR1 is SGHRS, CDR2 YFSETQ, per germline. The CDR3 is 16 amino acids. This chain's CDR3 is CASSAYRESSYNEQFF. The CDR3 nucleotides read TGCGCCAGCAGCGCCTACAGGGAGAGCTCCTACAATGAGCAGTTCTTC.

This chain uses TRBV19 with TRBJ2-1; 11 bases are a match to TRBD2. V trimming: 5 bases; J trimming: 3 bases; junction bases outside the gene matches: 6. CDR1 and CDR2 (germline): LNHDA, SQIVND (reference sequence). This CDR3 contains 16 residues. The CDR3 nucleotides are TGTGCCAGTAGTCATAGCGGGAGGGTTCACTACAATGAGCAGTTCTTC. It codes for CASSHSGRVHYNEQFF.

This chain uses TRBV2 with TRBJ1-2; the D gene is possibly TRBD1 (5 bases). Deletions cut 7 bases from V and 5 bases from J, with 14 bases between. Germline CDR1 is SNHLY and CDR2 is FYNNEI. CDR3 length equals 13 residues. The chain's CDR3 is CASTGGGDYGYTF. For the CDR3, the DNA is TGTGCCAGCACCGGGGGAGGGGATTATGGCTACACCTTC.